This TCR beta chain was recorded in a study of siplizumab effects on memory and regulatory T cells. Germline V gene lookup returns CDR1 SGHVS and CDR2 FQNEAQ. CDR3 size: 14 residues. Regarding the study as a whole: It was not possible to assign a naive or memory phenotype to roughly 80-96% of proliferating CD4+ or CD8+ clones. Suppression by proliferating Tregs derived from siplizumab cultures was not verified.

Concerning this clone: Its antigen is undetermined.

Clones were sequenced by immunoSEQ multiplex PCR, and TCRdb holds only the in-frame ones, with some missing. The data show about 72,000 clones, 75% to 95% seen once. The receptor's source is a human donor in good health. The V call is TRBV7-8, the J call TRBJ2-5; D could derive from TRBD1 or TRBD2 (5 bases each). The J call may be wrong; the DNA end is better matched by TRBJ2-7. The sample consisted of CD8+ T cells sorted from blood. CDR3 nucleotides: TGTGCCAGCAGCTTACGGGACCGAAACTACGAGCAGTACTTC. This sequence encodes CASSLRDRNYEQYF.